The 28 T cell receptor beta chains below were found in one sample sequenced in a study of blood T cell repertoires in COVID-19. Measured with immunoSEQ multiplex PCR; TCRdb has only the in-frame clones, and not every one. The profile shows more than 75,000 clones, 70% to 90% of them singletons. Sequencing was performed on peripheral blood. The receptors were sampled from a man older than 75 with active or convalescent COVID-19.

The genes are TRBV6-4 and TRBJ2-3; 12 nucleotides line up with TRBD2. The CDR3 has 15 amino acids. In germline, CDR1 is MRHNA, CDR2 SNTAGT. J lost 4 bases, V lost 6 bases, and 5 bases had no gene match. The CDR3 nucleotides are TGTGCCAGCAGCCTACTAGCGGGAGGTTCAGATACGCAGTATTTT. This sequence encodes CASSLLAGGSDTQYF.

The J gene is TRBJ2-3, the V gene TRBV5-1; 9 nucleotides line up with TRBD2. Germline V CDR1 and CDR2: SGHRS, YFSETQ. The V and J ends lost 0 bases and 2 bases, in that order; junction bases with no gene match: 4. There are 16 residues in the CDR3. CDR3 amino acids: CASSLEGLAYTDTQYF. The CDR3, as DNA: TGCGCCAGCAGCTTGGAGGGACTAGCCTACACAGATACGCAGTATTTT.

The chain employs TRBV10-3 and TRBJ1-1, with D possibly TRBD1 on 5 matching bases. Between the trimmed V and J ends, which lost 6 bases and 0 bases, there was a span of 11 bases. The length of the CDR3 is 14 residues. Per the germline V gene, CDR1 is ENHRY and CDR2 is SYGVKD. The CDR3 protein is CAISAGKMNTEAFF. CDR3 DNA sequence: TGTGCCATCAGCGCAGGGAAGATGAACACTGAAGCTTTCTTT.

V and J are TRBV3-1 (or the pseudogene TRBV3-2) and TRBJ2-1, with no clear D. This CDR3 region has 12 residues. Germline CDR1 reads LGHDT; CDR2 reads YNNKEL (reference sequence). V lost 2 bases to trimming and J lost 5 bases, with 4 bases between them. The DNA of the CDR3 is TGTGCCAGCAGCCAATCCGACAATGAGCAGTTCTTC. Encoded protein: CASSQSDNEQFF.

This chain uses TRBV7-8 with TRBJ2-2, with TRBD2 matching over 10 bases. V lost 6 bases to trimming and J lost 7 bases; unmatched junction nucleotides: 11. Germline CDR1 SGHVS, CDR2 FQNEAQ. CDR3 length equals 16 residues. The CDR3 reads CASRRTGTSVGGELFF. CDR3 bases: TGTGCCAGCAGACGGACCGGGACTAGCGTCGGCGGGGAGCTGTTTTTT.

J is TRBJ1-2 and V is TRBV28, with TRBD1 as a possible D gene (6 bases). The germline V and J ends were trimmed by 2 bases and 7 bases, with 14 bases remaining between them. The CDR3 spans 14 residues. CDR1 and CDR2 from the germline V gene are MDHEN and SYDVKM. CDR3 region: CASSLRSGAFGYTF. The CDR3 nucleotides are TGTGCCAGCAGTTTACGTTCAGGGGCGTTTGGCTACACCTTC.

This clone was observed a handful of times. The same CDR3 also results from other DNA sequences found in this sample. The V gene is TRBV27, the J gene TRBJ2-7; no clear D. This CDR3 contains 10 residues. Per the germline V gene, CDR1 is MNHEY and CDR2 is SMNVEV (reference sequence). V was shortened by 7 bases and J by 4 bases, with 5 bases between the two germline ends. The DNA for the CDR3 is TGTGCCAGCACCCTATACGAGCAGTACTTC. Translating gives CASTLYEQYF.

The chain couples TRBV10-3 to TRBJ2-3; possible D gene TRBD1, 6 bases. The CDR3 runs 14 residues. In germline, CDR1 is ENHRY, CDR2 SYGVKD. The V end lost 11 bases, the J end lost 5 bases, and 20 bases lay between the germline ends. For the CDR3, the DNA is TGTGCCTACGCGGACAGCCTTTCGGGAGATACGCAGTATTTT. Amino acid sequence: CAYADSLSGDTQYF.

The chain joins TRBV2 to TRBJ2-3, with 7 bases lining up with TRBD2. The CDR3 has 15 amino acids. Per germline, CDR1 SNHLY and CDR2 FYNNEI. The junction had 8 bases not matched to a gene; V was cut back by 7 bases and J by 1 base. This chain's CDR3 is CASTRGLGGTDTQYF. CDR3 nucleotides: TGTGCCAGCACCAGAGGACTAGGGGGCACAGATACGCAGTATTTT.

V is TRBV19 and J is TRBJ2-7, with D hard to call. Trimming pared 3 bases from V and 5 bases from J, leaving 14 bases between. Germline-derived CDR1 and CDR2 are LNHDA and SQIVND (reference sequence). This CDR3 is 14 amino acids long. The chain's CDR3 is CASSMMASRNEQYF. CDR3 nucleotides: TGTGCCAGTAGTATGATGGCCTCTCGAAACGAGCAGTACTTC.

The J gene is TRBJ1-2, the V gene TRBV28; tentatively, D is TRBD1 (5 bases). V lost 3 bases to trimming and J lost 3 bases, with 14 bases between them. CDR3 size: 15 residues. From germline, CDR1 is MDHEN and CDR2 SYDVKM. The CDR3 protein is CASSLAGVWDYGYTF. The CDR3 coding sequence is TGTGCCAGCAGTTTGGCGGGGGTGTGGGACTATGGCTACACCTTC.

This clone has a handful of counts. The chain carries TRBV19 and TRBJ2-3; TRBD2 matches at 8 bases. CDR3 size: 16 residues. V was clipped by 1 base and J by 2 bases; unmatched bases: 5. Germline V gene data show CDR1 as LNHDA and CDR2 as SQIVND (reference sequence). CDR3 loop: CASSIGTSFSTDTQYF. The CDR3 nucleotides are TGTGCCAGTAGTATAGGGACTAGCTTCTCCACAGATACGCAGTATTTT.

This clone was detected once. The chain links TRBV27 to TRBJ2-3; 11 bases match TRBD2. Losses at the gene ends were 5 bases for V and 1 base for J; bases not matched to a gene: 8. CDR3 size: 17 residues. Looked up from germline, CDR1 is MNHEY and CDR2 is SMNVEV (reference sequence). CDR3 residues: CASSPTALAGGTDTQYF. Written as DNA, the CDR3 is TGTGCCAGCAGTCCAACGGCACTAGCGGGGGGCACAGATACGCAGTATTTT.

The V and J genes are TRBV4-3 and TRBJ2-1; D perhaps matches TRBD2 (6 bases). This CDR3 is built from 15 residues. Trimming removed 0 bases from V and 7 bases from J, with 13 bases in between. The germline CDR1 and CDR2 sequences are LGHNA and YSLEER. The CDR3 region is CASSQESWAGNEQFF. The CDR3 DNA is TGCGCCAGCAGCCAAGAATCGTGGGCGGGAAATGAGCAGTTCTTC.

V is TRBV9 and J is TRBJ1-1; D is unresolved. The CDR3 covers 14 residues. Per the germline V gene, CDR1 is SGDLS and CDR2 is YYNGEE. V was shortened by 0 bases and J by 1 base, with 7 bases between the two germline ends. CDR3 in DNA: TGTGCCAGCAGCGTAGTCCCCTGGAACACTGAAGCTTTCTTT. It yields the protein CASSVVPWNTEAFF. The complete variable domain, with remaining parts taken from reference TRBV9 and TRBJ1-1, reads DSGVTQTPKHLITATGQRVTLRCSPRSGDLSVYWYQQSLDQGLQFLIQYYNGEERAKGNILERFSAQQFPDLHSELNLSSLELGDSALYFCASSVVPWNTEAFFGQGTRLTVV.

The chain employs TRBV4-3 and TRBJ2-1, with D uncertain. Trimming stripped 0 bases from V and 11 bases from J, with 11 bases between. The CDR3 covers 13 residues. Germline V gene data show CDR1 as LGHNA and CDR2 as YSLEER. Written as DNA, the CDR3 is TGCGCCAGCAGCCAAGAAACCCGGTACCAGCAGTTCTTC. Protein sequence: CASSQETRYQQFF.

This clone has only one observation. The V and J genes are TRBV19 and TRBJ2-1; 9 bases are shared with TRBD2. The CDR3 consists of 16 residues. V shed 1 base and J 2 bases; nucleotides not matched to a gene: 3. Germline loops: CDR1 LNHDA, CDR2 SQIVND (reference sequence). CDR3 amino acids: CASSIGASGTYNEQFF. The CDR3 DNA reads as TGTGCCAGTAGTATAGGGGCTAGCGGGACCTACAATGAGCAGTTCTTC.

The CDR3 spells CASSVSVNTEAFF. The CDR3 DNA reads as TGTGCCAGCAGCGTCTCTGTGAACACTGAAGCTTTCTTT. V gene TRBV9 combines with J gene TRBJ1-1; no clear D. The V gene's germline CDR1 is SGDLS and CDR2 YYNGEE. The CDR3 consists of 13 residues. V lost 2 bases and J lost 0, with 5 bases in between.

This sequence joins TRBV28 and TRBJ1-5; D might be TRBD1 (5 bases). Trimming removed 5 bases from V and 7 bases from J, with 15 bases in between. The CDR3 spans 14 residues. Germline V lookup: CDR1 MDHEN, CDR2 SYDVKM. The CDR3 DNA reads as TGTGCCAGCAGTCGCACCCCAGGGCGCCAGCCCCAGCATTTT. Translated: CASSRTPGRQPQHF. The full variable domain, its missing parts supplied by reference TRBV28 and TRBJ1-5, is DVKVTQSSRYLVKRTGEKVFLECVQDMDHENMFWYRQDPGLGLRLIYFSYDVKMKEKGDIPEGYSVSREKKERFSLILESASTNQTSMYLCASSRTPGRQPQHFGDGTRLSIL.

Comment on this clone: One junction end disagrees with the germline gene, perhaps due to a read error. The CDR3 protein is CANSQDLGTGGFVVADTQYF. CDR3 in DNA: TGCGCCAACAGCCAAGATCTCGGGACAGGGGGTTTCGTAGTGGCAGATACGCAGTATTTT. The V call is TRBV4-3, the J call TRBJ2-3, with 11 bases that match TRBD1. This CDR3 contains 20 residues. Germline V gene data show CDR1 as LGHNA and CDR2 as YSLEER.

This clone showed up just a few times. The rearrangement uses TRBV6-5 and TRBJ2-7, with 7 nucleotides matching TRBD1. The junction had 2 bases not matched to a gene; V was cut back by 4 bases and J by 2 bases. Germline V gene sequence: CDR1 MNHEY, CDR2 SVGAGI. The CDR3 consists of 13 residues. The CDR3 region is CASSSGQTYEQYF. The CDR3 DNA reads as TGTGCCAGCAGTTCGGGACAGACCTACGAGCAGTACTTC.

This chain connects TRBV5-6 to TRBJ2-3; D might be TRBD2 (6 bases). Germline V lookup: CDR1 SGHDT, CDR2 YYEEEE. This CDR3 has 14 amino acids. The V and J ends lost 0 bases and 2 bases respectively, with 7 bases between them. CDR3 protein: CASSLGGVTDTQYF. CDR3 nucleotide sequence: TGTGCCAGCAGCTTGGGCGGGGTCACAGATACGCAGTATTTT.

The CDR3, as DNA: TGTGCCAGCAGCCAAGAAAGACGGACAGTTCCTGGAAACACCATATATTTT. This sequence encodes CASSQERRTVPGNTIYF. This chain joins TRBV14 and TRBJ1-3; tentative D call: TRBD1 (6 bases). Germline values: CDR1 SGHDN, CDR2 FVKESK. V gave up 0 bases and J gave up 2 bases, with 14 bases separating them. This CDR3 contains 17 residues. Full variable domain (remainder filled in from reference TRBV14 and TRBJ1-3): EAGVTQFPSHSVIEKGQTVTLRCDPISGHDNLYWYRRVMGKEIKFLLHFVKESKQDESGMPNNRFLAERTGGTYSTLKVQPAELEDSGVYFCASSQERRTVPGNTIYFGEGSWLTVV.

The chain couples TRBV10-3 to TRBJ2-7, with D hard to call. Germline assignment: CDR1 ENHRY and CDR2 SYGVKD. V shed 5 bases and J shed 2 bases, with 10 bases lying between them. This CDR3 region has 13 residues. CDR3 nucleotides: TGTGCCATCAGTCTCCCGGGTCCCTACGAGCAGTACTTC. Translating gives CAISLPGPYEQYF.

This clone has only one observation. The chain is built from TRBV25-1 and TRBJ2-2; weak D call: TRBD1 (6 bases). The V end was cut by 1 base, the J end by 2 bases, with 11 bases between. Germline CDR1 reads MGHDK; CDR2 reads SYGVNS. This CDR3 spans 16 amino acids. This CDR3 reads CASSESWGRNTGELFF. The CDR3 DNA reads TGTGCCAGCAGTGAATCATGGGGGCGAAACACCGGGGAGCTGTTTTTT.

This chain connects TRBV7-9 to TRBJ2-7, with D tentatively TRBD1 (6 bases). The CDR3 loop spans 15 amino acids. The V end was cut by 1 base, the J end by 3 bases, with 13 bases between. Germline V gives CDR1 SEHNR, CDR2 FQNEAQ (reference sequence). The CDR3 region is CASSLVGQRDYEQYF. CDR3 bases: TGTGCCAGCAGCTTAGTAGGACAGAGGGACTACGAGCAGTACTTC.

The rearrangement links TRBV12-3 or TRBV12-4 to TRBJ1-1; D perhaps matches TRBD1 (6 bases). Trimming pared 10 bases from V and 2 bases from J, leaving 14 bases between. This CDR3 spans 13 amino acids. The CDR3 nucleotides are TGTGCCACCCTCTCGGGGACAAACACTGAAGCTTTCTTT. Protein: CATLSGTNTEAFF.

This chain links TRBV3-1 (or the pseudogene TRBV3-2) with TRBJ1-1, with 7 bases aligning to TRBD1. The CDR3 has 12 amino acids. Unmatched junction bases numbered 6, after V lost 3 bases and J lost 11 bases. Germline CDR1 and CDR2: LGHDT and YNNKEL (reference sequence). The CDR3 nucleotides read TGTGCCAGCAGCCAGCGAACAGGGGCGGCTTTCTTT. It is translated as CASSQRTGAAFF.